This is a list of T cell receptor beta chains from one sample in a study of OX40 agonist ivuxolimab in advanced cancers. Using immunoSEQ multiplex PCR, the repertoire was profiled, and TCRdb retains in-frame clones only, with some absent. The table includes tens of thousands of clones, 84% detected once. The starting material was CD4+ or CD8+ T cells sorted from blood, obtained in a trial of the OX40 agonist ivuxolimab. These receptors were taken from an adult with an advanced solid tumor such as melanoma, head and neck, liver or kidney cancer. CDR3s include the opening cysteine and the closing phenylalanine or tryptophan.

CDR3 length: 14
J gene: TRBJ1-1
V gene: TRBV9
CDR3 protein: CASSALDSHTEAFF

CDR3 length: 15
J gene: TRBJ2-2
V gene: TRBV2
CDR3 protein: CASTPIGPNTGELFF

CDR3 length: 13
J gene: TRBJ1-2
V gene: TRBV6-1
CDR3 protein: CASSESGVGRYTF

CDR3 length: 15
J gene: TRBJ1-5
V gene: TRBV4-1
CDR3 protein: CASSLRQGVNQPQHF

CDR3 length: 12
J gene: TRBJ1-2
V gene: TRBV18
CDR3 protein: CASSRTAYGYTF

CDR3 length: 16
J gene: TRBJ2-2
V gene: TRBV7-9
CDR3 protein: CASSRLRLAGTGELFF

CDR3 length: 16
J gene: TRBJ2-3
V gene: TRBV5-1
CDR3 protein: CASSPGWGDSTDTQYF

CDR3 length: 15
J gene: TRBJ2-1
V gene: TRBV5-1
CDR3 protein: CASSLTAGVVGEQFF

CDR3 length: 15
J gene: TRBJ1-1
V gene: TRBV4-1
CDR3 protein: CASSPGGFSNTEAFF

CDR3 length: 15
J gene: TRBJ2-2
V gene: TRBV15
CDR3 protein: CATSRGRENTGELFF

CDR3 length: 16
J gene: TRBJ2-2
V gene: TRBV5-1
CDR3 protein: CASRSTGTGPTGELFF

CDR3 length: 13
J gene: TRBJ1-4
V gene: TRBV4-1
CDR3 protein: CASSQASREKLFF

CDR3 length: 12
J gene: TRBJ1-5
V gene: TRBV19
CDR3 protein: CASSIPHSVQHF

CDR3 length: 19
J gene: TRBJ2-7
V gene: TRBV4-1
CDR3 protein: CASSQGVWAGGPLTSEQYF

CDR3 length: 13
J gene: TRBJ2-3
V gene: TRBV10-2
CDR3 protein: CASSDSRYATQYF